Presented here are 19 T cell receptor beta chains from one specimen sequenced in a study of cytomegalovirus exposure and HLA in healthy donors. 13 Jbeta primers and 60 Vbeta primers were used for the PCR. Repertoires were generated with immunoSEQ multiplex PCR, while TCRdb's copy carries only in-frame clones and drops some. The sample records some 110,000 clones, more than 65% being singletons. Sequencing was performed on PBMCs. Receptor source: a woman aged 25 to 39 in good health and CMV-seronegative.

The V gene is TRBV19, the J gene TRBJ1-2; the D gene is possibly TRBD1 (6 bases). The germline gives CDR1 LNHDA, CDR2 SQIVND (reference sequence). The CDR3 has 12 residues. V was trimmed by 5 bases and J by 3 bases, leaving 7 bases between them. CDR3 sequence: CASSQGYYGYTF. Here the CDR3 DNA reads TGTGCCAGTAGTCAGGGGTACTATGGCTACACCTTC.

The chain links TRBV6-1 to TRBJ2-7; D call uncertain. V lost 3 bases and J lost 4, with 16 bases in between. The germline V gene encodes CDR1 MNHNS and CDR2 SASEGT. The CDR3 totals 15 residues. CDR3 amino acids: CASSESRFPIYEQYF. In DNA form, the CDR3 reads TGTGCCAGCAGTGAGAGCAGGTTCCCTATATACGAGCAGTACTTC.

V is TRBV9 and J is TRBJ2-1; 7 nucleotides agree with TRBD2. Germline V gene data show CDR1 as SGDLS and CDR2 as YYNGEE. Trimming cost V 2 bases and J 7 bases; bases outside gene matches: 6. The CDR3 runs 14 residues. Written as DNA, the CDR3 is TGTGCCAGCAGCGTCCAGCGGGGTGGTAATGAGCAGTTCTTC. This gives the protein CASSVQRGGNEQFF.

This clone turned up a few times. This sequence joins TRBV7-9 and TRBJ2-5; 12 bases match TRBD2. CDR1 and CDR2 (germline): SEHNR, FQNEAQ (reference sequence). The CDR3 runs 15 residues. The V gene end was trimmed by 5 bases and the J gene end by 3 bases; junction bases not matched to a gene: 4. The CDR3 nucleotides are TGTGCCAGCAGCCCCAGACTAGCGGGAGAAGAGACCCAGTACTTC. It codes for CASSPRLAGEETQYF.

The CDR3 here is CASRSPGQGISPLHF. The CDR3 DNA is TGTGCCAGCAGATCACCGGGACAGGGAATTTCACCCCTCCACTTT. V gene TRBV2 combines with J gene TRBJ1-6, with TRBD1 matching over 9 bases. The length of the CDR3 is 15 residues. V dropped 6 bases and J dropped 9; count of bases not matched to a gene: 9. Germline-derived CDR1 and CDR2 are SNHLY and FYNNEI.

This clone was seen a single time. V usage is TRBV30 and J usage is TRBJ1-1; D remains ambiguous. This CDR3 region has 14 residues. Germline loops: CDR1 GTSNPN, CDR2 SVGIG (reference sequence). V lost 2 bases and J 3 bases, leaving 13 bases between the germline ends. The CDR3 region is CAWSLGVGDTEAFF. The DNA of the CDR3 is TGTGCCTGGAGTCTCGGGGTAGGAGACACTGAAGCTTTCTTT.

This clone was picked up one time. The chain uses TRBV6-1 and TRBJ2-7, with 8 nucleotides matching TRBD1. The CDR3 contains 14 residues. The V segment lost 3 bases and the J segment 4 bases; nucleotides outside the gene matches: 5. Germline CDR1 and CDR2: MNHNS and SASEGT. In DNA form, the CDR3 reads TGTGCCAGCAGTGAGGACAGGGTGGGATACGAGCAGTACTTC. Protein sequence: CASSEDRVGYEQYF.

The chain links TRBV19 to TRBJ2-5; 12 bases fit TRBD2. Germline CDR1 and CDR2: LNHDA and SQIVND (reference sequence). V lost 7 bases to trimming and J lost 3 bases; unmatched junction nucleotides: 9. The CDR3 is 16 residues long. CDR3: CASTLGLAGWEETQYF. CDR3 nucleotides: TGTGCCAGTACCCTGGGACTAGCGGGCTGGGAAGAGACCCAGTACTTC.

This sequence joins TRBV4-2 and TRBJ2-6; D is unresolved. V was clipped by 2 bases and J by 0 bases, with 8 bases between them. CDR1 LGHNA and CDR2 YNFKEQ come from the germline V gene. This CDR3 is built from 16 residues. CDR3 sequence (DNA): TGTGCCAGCAGCCAACAAAGAGCCTCTGGGGCCAACGTCCTGACTTTC. Its translation is CASSQQRASGANVLTF.

The J gene is TRBJ1-4, the V gene TRBV29-1; maybe TRBD1 (5 bases). This CDR3 is 12 amino acids long. CDR1 SQVTM and CDR2 ANQGSEA come from the germline V gene. V was pared by 6 bases and J by 9 bases, with 14 bases between. CDR3 nucleotides: TGCAGCGTCACCGACGGGGGTAAAAAACTGTTTTTT. The encoded protein is CSVTDGGKKLFF.

The chain employs TRBV27 and TRBJ1-3, with D perhaps TRBD1 (5 bases). Trimming took off 1 base at V and 0 bases at J, with 7 bases between the two ends. Germline V lookup: CDR1 MNHEY, CDR2 SMNVEV (reference sequence). The CDR3 consists of 15 residues. The CDR3 loop is CASSLLGRSGNTIYF. CDR3 nucleotides: TGTGCCAGCAGTTTATTGGGGCGCTCTGGAAACACCATATATTTT.

The sample holds one count of this clone. This sequence joins TRBV6-1 and TRBJ1-5; D is uncertain. The CDR3 runs to 14 residues. Germline assignment: CDR1 MNHNS and CDR2 SASEGT. Trimming stripped 4 bases from V and 2 bases from J, with 9 bases between. CDR3 protein: CASSGIHGNQPQHF. Here the CDR3 DNA reads TGTGCCAGCAGTGGTATACATGGCAATCAGCCCCAGCATTTT.

The DNA for the CDR3 is TGTGCCTCATCGAGGGAAGCGGATACGCAGTATTTT. Its protein is CASSREADTQYF. The J gene is TRBJ2-3, the V gene TRBV15, with D possibly being TRBD2 (5 bases). Deletions cut 11 bases from V and 6 bases from J, with 15 bases between. The CDR3 is 12 amino acids. CDR1 LNHNV and CDR2 YYDKDF come from the germline V gene (reference sequence).

The chain couples TRBV4-3 to TRBJ1-3, with TRBD1 matching 7 bases. Germline lookup yields CDR1 LGHNA and CDR2 YSLEER. This CDR3 has 16 amino acids. V trimming: 0 bases; J trimming: 1 base; junction bases outside the gene matches: 3. CDR3 DNA sequence: TGCGCCAGCAGCCAAGATCGGGGACAGTCTGGAAACACCATATATTTT. Amino acid sequence: CASSQDRGQSGNTIYF.

V is TRBV2 and J is TRBJ1-6; 9 nucleotides align to TRBD1. This CDR3 has 13 amino acids. The germline CDR1 and CDR2 sequences are SNHLY and FYNNEI. V shed 8 bases, J shed 11 bases, and the junction held 7 bases outside the gene matches. DNA of the CDR3: TGTGCCAGCGGGGGACAGGGAGGGCCACCCCTCCACTTT. It specifies CASGGQGGPPLHF.

The chain combines TRBV4-1 with TRBJ1-2, with D maybe TRBD1 (5 bases). The CDR3 sequence is 12 residues long. V lost 0 bases and J 10 bases, leaving 9 bases between the germline ends. Germline V gives CDR1 MGHRA, CDR2 YSYEKL. The CDR3 here is CASSQDNRLYTF. The CDR3 DNA reads as TGCGCCAGCAGCCAAGATAACAGGCTCTACACCTTC.

This clone came up a few times. This chain joins TRBV27 and TRBJ1-1, with TRBD1 as a possible D gene (5 bases). The V end was cut by 8 bases, the J end by 4 bases, with 14 bases between. Germline V CDR1 and CDR2: MNHEY, SMNVEV (reference sequence). This CDR3 has 13 residues. The DNA for the CDR3 is TGTGCCAGCCTACGACAGATCTTCACTGAAGCTTTCTTT. The encoded protein is CASLRQIFTEAFF.

This clone came up a few times. The chain combines TRBV4-2 with TRBJ2-7, with TRBD2 matching 9 bases. Per the germline V gene, CDR1 is LGHNA and CDR2 is YNFKEQ. The CDR3 spans 15 residues. J gave up 4 bases and V 2 bases, and 6 bases lay outside the gene matches. The CDR3 spells CASSQRLAGPYEQYF. In DNA form, the CDR3 reads TGTGCCAGCAGCCAAAGGCTAGCGGGACCGTACGAGCAGTACTTC.

The chain is built from TRBV30 and TRBJ1-1; D is unresolved. The CDR3 is 12 amino acids. Germline CDR1 and CDR2: GTSNPN and SVGIG (reference sequence). With 4 bases removed from V and 10 bases from J, the gap between germline ends came to 16 bases. The CDR3 sequence: CAWIGGSNGAFF. CDR3 DNA sequence: TGTGCCTGGATTGGCGGCTCCAACGGAGCTTTCTTT.